Listed here are 3 T cell receptor beta chains from one sample, sequenced in a study of T-cell reconstitution after alpha-beta-depleted transplantation in children. Preparing the TCRbeta library involved the use of unique molecular identifiers. TCRdb reprocessed the PCR reads with MiXCR, giving one entry per CDR3 protein. The data contain around 450,000 distinct CDR3 sequences, about 11% of them singletons. The sample here was PBMCs, taken before TCRalphabeta/CD19-depleted stem cell transplant. Receptor source: a child aged 2 to 15 with inherited bone marrow failure, due to receive a stem cell transplant.

The chain has TRBV20-1 and TRBJ2-7; TRBD2 matches 10 bases. Germline CDR1 DFQATT, CDR2 SNEGSKA (reference sequence). The CDR3 has 17 amino acids. Trimming at V came to 0 bases and at J to 2 bases, leaving 10 bases not matched to a gene. The DNA for the CDR3 is TGCAGTGCTAGAGAGGTGTTGCTAAGCGGGAGGGCCTACGAGCAGTACTTC. The encoded protein is CSAREVLLSGRAYEQYF.

About this clonotype: A much bigger clone sits one base away, suggesting this may be a read error. The rearrangement uses TRBV5-5 and TRBJ2-1; 7 bases agree with TRBD1. V trimming: 9 bases; J trimming: 6 bases; junction bases outside the gene matches: 9. Germline CDR1 SGHKS, CDR2 YYEKEE (reference sequence). The CDR3 is 13 residues long. The CDR3 loop is CAIHRGPVNEQFF. In DNA, the CDR3 is TGTGCCATCCACAGGGGACCGGTCAATGAGCAGTTCTTC.

This clonotype has only one observation. The CDR3 sequence: CSVEPGQGKIEQFF. CDR3 DNA sequence: TGCAGCGTTGAGCCGGGACAGGGGAAGATTGAGCAGTTCTTC. The V call is TRBV29-1, the J call TRBJ2-1, with 10 positions matching TRBD1. The CDR3 has 14 residues. Per germline, CDR1 SQVTM and CDR2 ANQGSEA. V lost 3 bases, J lost 9 bases, and 8 bases stayed unmatched.